Presented here are 25 T cell receptor beta chains from one specimen sequenced in a study of beta chain features in type 1 diabetes. The isolated RNA, all of it, was reverse transcribed, so expressed TCRB transcripts were what got sequenced. TCRdb keeps only in-frame clones here, not all; method: immunoSEQ multiplex PCR. The profile covers approximately 340,000 clones, with more than 12% appearing a single time and under 0.02% taken by the ten largest. Material: naive CD4+ T cells from blood. The source of these receptors is a woman under 30 in good health.

This clone was observed a few times. The gene calls are TRBV29-1 and TRBJ1-5; D is ambiguous. The V end lost 4 bases, the J end lost 0 bases, and 10 bases lay between the germline ends. This CDR3 is built from 14 residues. The germline V gene has CDR1 SQVTM and CDR2 ANQGSEA. The CDR3 nucleotides read TGCAGCGTTGCCGAAGCGAGTAGCAATCAGCCCCAGCATTTT. It is translated as CSVAEASSNQPQHF.

CDR3 DNA sequence: TGTGCCTGGAGACGGAGGACTAGCGGGTGGGATGAGCAGTTCTTC. It translates to CAWRRRTSGWDEQFF. The chain uses TRBV30 and TRBJ2-1, with 11 bases that match TRBD2. The V and J ends lost 3 bases and 8 bases, in that order; junction bases with no gene match: 9. This CDR3 has 15 amino acids. The germline gives CDR1 GTSNPN, CDR2 SVGIG (reference sequence).

V and J are TRBV2 and TRBJ1-2; D uncertain. The V gene's germline CDR1 is SNHLY and CDR2 FYNNEI. Trimming left V 5 bases short and J 2 bases short, with 15 bases between. The CDR3 runs 15 residues. Here the CDR3 DNA reads TGTGCCAGCAGTCCTACTCCGGCGGGGAACTATGGCTACACCTTC. It yields the protein CASSPTPAGNYGYTF.

This clone was seen more than once but under ten times. The chain joins TRBV10-3 to TRBJ2-3; TRBD2 might be the D (6 bases). Trimming pared 8 bases from V and 2 bases from J, leaving 17 bases between. The CDR3 totals 15 residues. Germline V gives CDR1 ENHRY, CDR2 SYGVKD. The CDR3 bases are TGTGCCATCGGGTCGACGGGACTCCCCACAGATACGCAGTATTTT. As protein: CAIGSTGLPTDTQYF.

The rearrangement uses TRBV10-3 and TRBJ2-1; D not certain. Looked up from germline, CDR1 is ENHRY and CDR2 is SYGVKD. V gave up 0 bases and J gave up 10 bases, with 7 bases separating them. The CDR3 consists of 12 residues. CDR3 bases: TGTGCCATCAGTGAGTCCTCCCCCGAGCAGTTCTTC. Protein: CAISESSPEQFF.

V usage is TRBV9 and J usage is TRBJ2-4, with a possible D match to TRBD1 (6 bases). The germline V and J ends were trimmed by 0 bases and 6 bases, with 10 bases remaining between them. CDR3 length: 14 amino acids. The V gene's germline CDR1 is SGDLS and CDR2 YYNGEE. The CDR3: CASSVGGRGNIQYF. In DNA form, the CDR3 reads TGTGCCAGCAGCGTAGGGGGCAGGGGAAACATTCAGTACTTC.

The rearrangement uses TRBV4-3 and TRBJ2-7, with a tentative D call TRBD1 (6 bases). The germline V gene has CDR1 LGHNA and CDR2 YSLEER. The CDR3 totals 14 residues. Trimming left V 4 bases short and J 2 bases short, with 12 bases between. CDR3 sequence: CASSRGGTPYEQYF. For the CDR3, the DNA is TGCGCCAGCAGCCGAGGGGGAACTCCCTACGAGCAGTACTTC.

The table lists this clone with a few counts. The gene calls are TRBV11-2 and TRBJ2-5, with D perhaps matching TRBD1 (6 bases). This CDR3 has 15 residues. CDR1 and CDR2 (germline): SGHAT, FQNNGV. The V gene lost 3 bases and the J gene lost 2 bases, with 13 bases spanning the gap. The chain's CDR3 is CASSFNLGQQETQYF. The CDR3 DNA sequence: TGTGCCAGCAGCTTTAACCTGGGACAACAAGAGACCCAGTACTTC. Using reference TRBV11-2 and TRBJ2-5 for the parts outside the CDR3, the full variable domain is EAGVAQSPRYKIIEKRQSVAFWCNPISGHATLYWYQQILGQGPKLLIQFQNNGVVDDSQLPKDRFSAERLKGVDSTLKIQPAKLEDSAVYLCASSFNLGQQETQYFGPGTRLLVL.

Only a few counts were recorded for this clone. DNA of the CDR3: TGTGCCAGCAGTCAATTTCCGGGACTAGCGGTGAATGAGCAGTTCTTC. Its translation: CASSQFPGLAVNEQFF. This sequence joins TRBV28 and TRBJ2-1, with 11 bases identical to TRBD2. J was trimmed by 7 bases and V by 5 bases; bases with no gene match: 10. Per the germline V gene, CDR1 is MDHEN and CDR2 is SYDVKM. The CDR3 has 16 amino acids.

The chain employs TRBV5-1 and TRBJ1-4; D gene unclear. The length of the CDR3 is 15 residues. Deletions cut 3 bases from V and 8 bases from J, with 17 bases between. Germline lookup yields CDR1 SGHRS and CDR2 YFSETQ. The CDR3 sequence: CASSSIEPWAEKLFF. The CDR3 DNA reads as TGCGCCAGCAGCTCTATTGAGCCCTGGGCGGAAAAACTGTTTTTT. Full variable domain (rest looked up from reference TRBV5-1 and TRBJ1-4): KAGVTQTPRYLIKTRGQQVTLSCSPISGHRSVSWYQQTPGQGLQFLFEYFSETQRNKGNFPGRFSGRQFSNSRSEMNVSTLELGDSALYLCASSSIEPWAEKLFFGSGTQLSVL.

This clone was picked up a small number of times. This rearrangement joins TRBV4-1 to TRBJ2-5; tentatively, D is TRBD2 (6 bases). The germline V gene has CDR1 MGHRA and CDR2 YSYEKL. CDR3 length: 13 residues. Trimming cost V 4 bases and J 5 bases, with 11 bases left between them. The CDR3 region is CASSPGEGETQYF. DNA of the CDR3: TGCGCCAGCAGCCCGGGAGAGGGGGAGACCCAGTACTTC.

The chain recombines TRBV5-1 with TRBJ2-1, with D perhaps TRBD2 (6 bases). Germline V CDR1 and CDR2: SGHRS, YFSETQ. V was clipped by 3 bases and J by 5 bases, with 15 bases between them. This CDR3 has 15 residues. The CDR3 coding sequence is TGCGCCAGCAGCTCCGAACCCGGGACTCACAATGAGCAGTTCTTC. This translates into CASSSEPGTHNEQFF. Full variable domain (remainder filled in from reference TRBV5-1 and TRBJ2-1): KAGVTQTPRYLIKTRGQQVTLSCSPISGHRSVSWYQQTPGQGLQFLFEYFSETQRNKGNFPGRFSGRQFSNSRSEMNVSTLELGDSALYLCASSSEPGTHNEQFFGPGTRLTVL.

V and J are TRBV29-1 and TRBJ2-1; 10 nucleotides match TRBD2. Germline V gives CDR1 SQVTM, CDR2 ANQGSEA. Unmatched junction bases numbered 5, after V lost 2 bases and J lost 4 bases. The CDR3 length is 15 residues. This chain's CDR3 is CSVELAGEWYNEQFF. CDR3 in DNA: TGCAGCGTTGAACTAGCGGGAGAGTGGTACAATGAGCAGTTCTTC.

This clone appeared a few times. V gene TRBV10-3 combines with J gene TRBJ1-2; D perhaps matches TRBD1 (5 bases). The V end was cut by 6 bases, the J end by 8 bases, with 19 bases between. This CDR3 comprises 14 residues. Germline CDR1 ENHRY, CDR2 SYGVKD. DNA of the CDR3: TGTGCCATCAGGAGGGTCGTCAGGGAGGGAGGCTACACCTTC. Its protein product is CAIRRVVREGGYTF.

This clone was picked up a small number of times. Other DNA sequences in the sample encode the same CDR3. The chain employs TRBV28 and TRBJ1-5, with a weak D call TRBD1 (6 bases). CDR1 and CDR2 (germline): MDHEN, SYDVKM. The CDR3 totals 12 residues. Deletions cut 6 bases from V and 4 bases from J, with 7 bases between. DNA of the CDR3: TGTGCCAGCAGGCAGGGGAATCAGCCCCAGCATTTT. Translation: CASRQGNQPQHF.

V usage is TRBV6-5 and J usage is TRBJ1-5, with 8 bases lining up with TRBD1. V was clipped by 6 bases and J by 1 base; unmatched bases: 5. CDR1 and CDR2 (germline): MNHEY, SVGAGI. The CDR3 length is 15 residues. The CDR3 DNA reads TGTGCCAGCAGCTTGACAGGGGTGAGCAATCAGCCCCAGCATTTT. Amino acids: CASSLTGVSNQPQHF.

This clone showed up just a few times. The V gene is TRBV15, the J gene TRBJ1-4; the D gene is possibly TRBD1 (6 bases). Germline V CDR1 and CDR2: LNHNV, YYDKDF (reference sequence). The V end was cut by 1 base, the J end by 7 bases, with 13 bases between. The CDR3 sequence is 15 residues long. The CDR3 loop is CATSRARGASEKLFF. As DNA, the CDR3 is TGTGCCACCAGCAGAGCGCGGGGGGCAAGTGAAAAACTGTTTTTT.

The rearrangement joins TRBV30 to TRBJ1-1; D call uncertain. The CDR3 contains 15 residues. The ends were cut back, 2 bases at V and 0 bases at J, with 13 bases in the middle. CDR1 and CDR2 (germline): GTSNPN, SVGIG (reference sequence). The CDR3 region is CAWSRRRRLNTEAFF. CDR3 nucleotides: TGTGCCTGGAGTAGGCGGCGCAGACTGAACACTGAAGCTTTCTTT.

This clone was counted only a few times. The rearrangement uses TRBV15 and TRBJ2-5, with D hard to call. This CDR3 has 13 residues. Germline loops: CDR1 LNHNV, CDR2 YYDKDF (reference sequence). The germline V and J ends were trimmed by 5 bases and 4 bases, with 11 bases remaining between them. The CDR3 sequence is CATSSYVRETQYF. CDR3 sequence (DNA): TGTGCCACCAGCTCCTACGTTCGAGAGACCCAGTACTTC.

This sequence joins TRBV23-1 and TRBJ2-5, with a tentative D call TRBD2 (6 bases). TRBV23-1 counts as an open reading frame of uncertain function. CDR3 length: 15 amino acids. The V gene lost 2 bases and the J gene lost 6 bases, with 16 bases spanning the gap. The CDR3 nucleotides are TGCGCCAGCAGTCAAAGGAGGAGGGCGGGACAGACCCAGTACTTC. Translation gives CASSQRRRAGQTQYF.

This clone came up a few times. The rearrangement uses TRBV5-1 and TRBJ2-7; 8 nucleotides align to TRBD2. Germline V gene data show CDR1 as SGHRS and CDR2 as YFSETQ. V trimming: 2 bases; J trimming: 3 bases; junction bases outside the gene matches: 7. This CDR3 contains 15 residues. CDR3 nucleotide sequence: TGCGCCAGCAGCTTTACCGGGACTAGAATCTACGAGCAGTACTTC. This translates into CASSFTGTRIYEQYF.

This clone was picked up a small number of times. The chain links TRBV29-1 to TRBJ2-5; tentative D call: TRBD1 (5 bases). Germline V gives CDR1 SQVTM, CDR2 ANQGSEA. The V and J ends lost 1 base and 10 bases respectively, with 13 bases between them. The CDR3 contains 12 residues. The CDR3 sequence is CSVEGGRDVQYF. CDR3 coding DNA: TGCAGCGTTGAAGGCGGCAGGGATGTCCAGTACTTC.

The chain links TRBV5-4 to TRBJ2-1; D might be TRBD1 (6 bases). Germline-derived CDR1 and CDR2 are SGHNT and YYREEE (reference sequence). CDR3 size: 15 residues. The V end lost 5 bases, the J end lost 8 bases, and 20 bases lay between the germline ends. The CDR3 here is CASRGAANSPYEQFF. CDR3 nucleotides: TGTGCCAGCAGGGGGGCGGCTAATTCCCCTTATGAGCAGTTCTTC.

This chain joins TRBV5-1 and TRBJ1-2; a weak D match, TRBD1 (6 bases). This CDR3 region has 12 residues. Germline loops: CDR1 SGHRS, CDR2 YFSETQ. Trimming stripped 4 bases from V and 8 bases from J, with 12 bases between. CDR3 amino acids: CASSLLRGGYTF. The CDR3 DNA follows: TGCGCCAGCAGCCTCCTCAGGGGCGGCTACACCTTC.

This clone was counted a few times. The rearrangement links TRBV4-1 to TRBJ1-2; TRBD1 agrees at 11 bases. This CDR3 is built from 14 residues. Trimming cost V 3 bases and J 9 bases; bases outside gene matches: 6. Germline CDR1 reads MGHRA; CDR2 reads YSYEKL. The CDR3, as DNA: TGCGCCAGCAGCCACGGACAGGGGGCTGCACGCTACACCTTC. This translates into CASSHGQGAARYTF.